This T cell receptor beta chain is drawn from a study of CD8 T cells in ankylosing spondylitis. About this clonotype: What it recognizes is unknown.

TCRdb re-derived calls from the 5' RACE reads in MiXCR, one entry per CDR3 protein. Of about 540,000 distinct CDR3 sequences listed, roughly 12% are singletons. The CDR3 runs 17 residues. Trimming took 5 bases from V and 1 from J; bases not matched to a gene: 7. Findings and caveats of the study: Ankylosing spondylitis blood appeared to carry a characteristic TCR beta motif of several highly homologous variants.

The sample comprised blood, either unsorted or a sorted T cell fraction (not recorded which). This rearrangement joins TRBV12-3 or TRBV12-4 to TRBJ2-5; 13 bases line up with TRBD2. This receptor was obtained from a male donor with ankylosing spondylitis. The CDR3 spells CASSPGTSGKVQETQYF. CDR3 bases: TGTGCCAGCAGTCCCGGGACTAGCGGGAAAGTCCAAGAGACCCAGTACTTC.